Listed here is a single T cell receptor beta chain. Its target is unknown. Random hexamers were used to reverse transcribe the RNA input (about 0.45 to 1 ug). TCRdb reprocessed the immunoSEQ multiplex PCR reads via MiXCR and lists one record per CDR3 protein. This repertoire shows over 65,000 distinct CDR3 sequences, roughly 91% found once; its top ten account for around 0.57%. There are 11 residues in the CDR3. The germline V gene encodes CDR1 SQVTM and CDR2 ANQGSEA. V dropped 4 bases and J dropped 6 bases, with 10 bases sitting between them. The data derive from a study of CD8 T cells in Susac syndrome. Study information: Within the group of sequenced Susac syndrome patients, roughly 6 had active disease and fewer than 10 were in remission.

Study-level results: Within Susac syndrome CD4+ T cell repertoires, clonal expansion was not evident.

CD8+ and CD4+ blood T cells underwent TCR beta sequencing. The receptor comes from a human donor with Susac syndrome. Source material: CD4+ T cells from PBMCs. The chain joins TRBV29-1 to TRBJ2-7, with D maybe TRBD2 (6 bases). CDR3 in DNA: TGCAGCGTTGGCGGGAACCGCGAGCAGTACTTC. Translation gives CSVGGNREQYF.